This entry describes one T cell receptor beta chain. The antigen is unknown. V lost 2 bases to trimming and J lost 3 bases; unmatched junction nucleotides: 8. Germline lookup yields CDR1 SEHNR and CDR2 FQNEAQ (reference sequence). The CDR3 extends over 16 amino acids. This entry belongs to a study of CD8 T cells in ankylosing spondylitis. The study, taken as a whole, reports: What appeared characteristic of ankylosing spondylitis blood was a TCR beta motif of eight highly homologous variants.

TCRdb passed the 5' RACE reads through MiXCR, listing each CDR3 protein once. This sample yields about 150,000 distinct CDR3 sequences, of which around 43% are seen a single time; 13% to 15% belongs to the top ten. This receptor was obtained from a male donor with ankylosing spondylitis. The sequencing sample was made of synovial fluid, either unsorted or a sorted T cell fraction (not recorded which). The rearrangement links TRBV7-9 to TRBJ2-7; 9 bases map to TRBD2. In nucleotides, the CDR3 is TGTGCCAGCAGCTTATGGCCTAGCGGGAAACACTACGAGCAGTACTTC. This sequence encodes CASSLWPSGKHYEQYF.